This passage covers 15 T cell receptor beta chains from one sample sequenced in a study of CD8+ T cells in alopecia areata. In each case, RNA was isolated and then reverse transcribed into cDNA as the sequencing template. Sequenced by immunoSEQ multiplex PCR; TCRdb stores in-frame clones only, minus some. There are 150,000 to 200,000 clones in the sample; approximately 57% occur only once, and over 0.9% lies in the top ten. Treatment described: oral pan-JAK inhibitor, 5-10 mg twice daily. Sequences were derived from CD4+ T cells sorted from blood, sampled at week 24, from a patient treated with tofacitinib. The receptors here all came from a human donor with alopecia areata.

This rearrangement joins TRBV5-1 to TRBJ1-1; 7 bases are shared with TRBD1. CDR3 length: 13 residues. V was clipped by 1 base and J by 6 bases; unmatched bases: 3. Germline assignment: CDR1 SGHRS and CDR2 YFSETQ. The CDR3 bases are TGCGCCAGCAGCTTGCGGCAGGGGGCTGAAGCTTTCTTT. It specifies CASSLRQGAEAFF.

This chain joins TRBV28 and TRBJ2-5; D gene uncertain. Trimming stripped 6 bases from V and 4 bases from J, with 9 bases between. Germline CDR1 MDHEN, CDR2 SYDVKM. CDR3 length: 12 amino acids. CDR3 loop: CASSAHGETQYF. The DNA for the CDR3 is TGTGCCAGCAGCGCCCACGGAGAGACCCAGTACTTC. The entire variable domain, with the rest obtained from reference TRBV28 and TRBJ2-5, is as follows: DVKVTQSSRYLVKRTGEKVFLECVQDMDHENMFWYRQDPGLGLRLIYFSYDVKMKEKGDIPEGYSVSREKKERFSLILESASTNQTSMYLCASSAHGETQYFGPGTRLLVL.

This clone was observed a single time. The chain is built from TRBV6-1 and TRBJ1-1; the D gene is possibly TRBD1 (5 bases). The CDR3 covers 13 residues. Germline assignment: CDR1 MNHNS and CDR2 SASEGT. The V end lost 6 bases, the J end lost 1 base, and 9 bases lay between the germline ends. The CDR3 DNA reads as TGTGCCAGCAGCTCCACAGGGAACACTGAAGCTTTCTTT. It is translated as CASSSTGNTEAFF.

Note on this clone: An end of the junction does not agree with germline; a read error may underlie this. The genes are TRBV2 and TRBJ2-5; 9 nucleotides match TRBD1. The CDR3 length is 17 residues. CDR1 and CDR2 (germline): SNHLY, FYNNEI. CDR3 protein: CASREGTGLGLQETQYF. The CDR3, as DNA: TGTGCCAGCAGAGAAGGGACAGGGCTTGGGCTACAAGAGACCCAGTACTTC.

This clone has only a few counts. V usage is TRBV6-6 and J usage is TRBJ1-2, with 8 nucleotides matching TRBD1. The J segment lost 6 bases and the V segment lost 7 bases, leaving 7 bases of the junction unmatched. The germline gives CDR1 MNHNY, CDR2 SVGAGI (reference sequence). CDR3 length equals 13 residues. CDR3 coding DNA: TGTGCCAGCACGTACAGGGGGAGGGATGGCTACACCTTC. Translated, it gives CASTYRGRDGYTF.

V gene TRBV29-1 combines with J gene TRBJ1-4, with TRBD1 as a possible D gene (6 bases). Germline V gene lookup returns CDR1 SQVTM and CDR2 ANQGSEA. Trimming removed 4 bases from V and 8 bases from J, with 17 bases in between. The CDR3 extends over 14 amino acids. The CDR3 spells CSVGDTPGGEKLFF. The CDR3 nucleotides read TGCAGCGTTGGGGACACTCCGGGGGGAGAAAAACTGTTTTTT. The full variable domain, in which reference TRBV29-1 and TRBJ1-4 provide the parts outside the CDR3, is SAVISQKPSRDICQRGTSLTIQCQVDSQVTMMFWYRQQPGQSLTLIATANQGSEATYESGFVIDKFPISRPNLTFSTLTVSNMSPEDSSIYLCSVGDTPGGEKLFFGSGTQLSVL.

This chain links TRBV15 with TRBJ1-5; unclear D gene. Germline V lookup: CDR1 LNHNV, CDR2 YYDKDF (reference sequence). The CDR3 covers 12 residues. The ends were cut back, 5 bases at V and 8 bases at J, with 10 bases in the middle. Written as DNA, the CDR3 is TGTGCCACCAGCTCCCGTGGCGAGCCCCAGCATTTT. It specifies CATSSRGEPQHF.

The J gene is TRBJ2-5, the V gene TRBV29-1; D uncertain. The ends were cut back, 5 bases at V and 2 bases at J, with 12 bases in the middle. The CDR3 totals 13 residues. Germline CDR1 reads SQVTM; CDR2 reads ANQGSEA. CDR3 residues: CSVHGVLQETQYF. The CDR3 nucleotides are TGCAGCGTTCACGGCGTACTTCAAGAGACCCAGTACTTC.

The V and J genes are TRBV7-9 and TRBJ1-2, with 7 bases aligning to TRBD1. V lost 5 bases to trimming and J lost 2 bases; unmatched junction nucleotides: 5. From germline, CDR1 is SEHNR and CDR2 FQNEAQ (reference sequence). There are 14 residues in the CDR3. The CDR3 DNA sequence: TGTGCCAGCAGCCCCAGGGGGGAGAACTATGGCTACACCTTC. As protein: CASSPRGENYGYTF.

The gene calls are TRBV9 and TRBJ2-7; D remains unclear. Germline values: CDR1 SGDLS, CDR2 YYNGEE. The CDR3 is 13 amino acids. Trimming took off 0 bases at V and 6 bases at J, with 10 bases between the two ends. CDR3 amino acids: CASSVDLHSEQYF. For the CDR3, the DNA is TGTGCCAGCAGCGTAGACTTACACAGCGAGCAGTACTTC.

This rearrangement joins TRBV7-9 to TRBJ2-7, with D possibly being TRBD1 or TRBD2 (5 bases each). Looked up from germline, CDR1 is SEHNR and CDR2 is FQNEAQ (reference sequence). CDR3 length equals 12 residues. The V end lost 4 bases, the J end lost 5 bases, and 9 bases lay between the germline ends. The chain's CDR3 is CASSSQGHEQYF. The CDR3 DNA follows: TGTGCCAGCAGCTCCCAGGGACACGAGCAGTACTTC.

This clone was detected a few times. A read error may account for a junction end that differs from germline. The chain carries TRBV10-3 and TRBJ1-2; possibly TRBD1 for D (6 bases). The CDR3 totals 12 residues. Germline V gene data show CDR1 as ENHRY and CDR2 as SYGVKD. CDR3 coding DNA: TGTGCCAGCAGTGACAGGATTTATGGCTACACCTTC. It encodes CASSDRIYGYTF.

The chain combines TRBV30 with TRBJ1-1, with a weak D call TRBD1 (5 bases). Per germline, CDR1 GTSNPN and CDR2 SVGIG (reference sequence). V gave up 0 bases and J gave up 1 base, with 15 bases separating them. This CDR3 comprises 16 residues. CDR3 residues: CAWSVGAAWENTEAFF. For the CDR3, the DNA is TGTGCCTGGAGTGTTGGGGCAGCTTGGGAGAACACTGAAGCTTTCTTT.

Turning to this clone: Mismatch with germline at one junction end may stem from a read error. This chain joins TRBV29-1 and TRBJ2-5, with 7 bases fitting TRBD1. The CDR3 is made up of 12 amino acids. CDR1 SQVTM and CDR2 ANQGSEA come from the germline V gene. CDR3: CSVRELETGPNF. DNA for the CDR3: TGCAGCGTCCGCGAATTAGAGACAGGGCCGAACTTC.

V and J are TRBV15 and TRBJ2-1; perhaps D is TRBD1 or TRBD2 (5 bases each). V lost 0 bases, J lost 7 bases, and 13 bases lay in between. The germline gives CDR1 LNHNV, CDR2 YYDKDF (reference sequence). The CDR3 is made up of 15 amino acids. The CDR3: CATSRDVGDVNEQFF. CDR3 coding DNA: TGTGCCACCAGCAGAGATGTAGGGGACGTGAATGAGCAGTTCTTC.